A single sample gave rise to the 26 T cell receptor beta chains below, sequenced in a study of T cell changes during pregnancy in multiple sclerosis (dated by TCRdb to between 2017 and 2020). Libraries were prepared through the immunoSEQ multiplex PCR assay. TCRdb took this table from immuneACCESS and kept in-frame rearrangements with V and J called. Such tables lack part of the clones; where checked against another copy, unresolved V genes explain under half of the gap, and the rest is unexplained. The sample yields 55,000 to 80,000 clones; roughly 92% were counted once. 3% to 4% of the sample is held by the ten biggest clonotypes. The sequences come from CD8+ T cells from peripheral blood mononuclear cells, collected in the second trimester of pregnancy. These receptors all stem from a female donor with multiple sclerosis, enrolled in a pregnancy study.

The V and J genes are TRBV21-1 and TRBJ2-7; the DNA was not compared with TRBD1, the D call given in the table. TRBV21-1 is designated a pseudogene. This CDR3 is 16 amino acids long. CDR3: CASRPPPGTGYYEQYF. The CDR3 region has the DNA TGTGCCAGCAGACCCCCCCCTGGGACAGGGTACTACGAGCAGTACTTC.

The chain is built from TRBV9 and TRBJ2-7, with TRBD1 matching over 9 bases. Germline V gene lookup returns CDR1 SGDLS and CDR2 YYNGEE. The CDR3 is made up of 15 amino acids. Trimming at V came to 1 base and at J to 3 bases, leaving 5 bases not matched to a gene. The CDR3 coding sequence is TGTGCCAGCAGCGTATCCCCGGGACAGGGCTACGAGCAGTACTTC. This translates into CASSVSPGQGYEQYF.

The chain is built from TRBV4-2 and TRBJ1-3, with TRBD1 matching over 7 bases. The germline gives CDR1 LGHNA, CDR2 YNFKEQ. Trimming at V came to 3 bases and at J to 1 base, leaving 12 bases not matched to a gene. The CDR3 totals 18 residues. DNA for the CDR3: TGTGCCAGCAGCCAGGGAACAGGGGTCGACCGTTCTGGAAACACCATATATTTT. As protein: CASSQGTGVDRSGNTIYF.

The chain couples TRBV11-2 to TRBJ2-2; D remains unclear. Germline V CDR1 and CDR2: SGHAT, FQNNGV. Trimming removed 5 bases from V and 6 bases from J, with 19 bases in between. The CDR3 spans 16 residues. The CDR3 region is CASSVALGYLAGELFF. The DNA for the CDR3 is TGTGCCAGCAGCGTCGCGCTAGGCTATCTTGCCGGGGAGCTGTTTTTT.

The genes are TRBV2 and TRBJ2-3; the D gene is possibly TRBD1 (9 bases). Trimming left V 8 bases short and J 2 bases short, with 20 bases between. Germline V gene lookup returns CDR1 SNHLY and CDR2 FYNNEI. The CDR3 contains 16 residues. CDR3 sequence: CASPGGGQGLTDTQYF. The CDR3 DNA sequence: TGTGCCAGCCCGGGAGGGGGACAGGGACTCACAGATACGCAGTATTTT.

This rearrangement joins TRBV7-6 to TRBJ1-2; the match to TRBD1 covers 8 bases. This CDR3 contains 15 residues. The V gene's germline CDR1 is SGHVS and CDR2 FNYEAQ. J lost 5 bases, V lost 4 bases, and 9 bases had no gene match. In DNA form, the CDR3 reads TGTGCCAGCAGCTCGACCGGGACAGGATTATATGGCTACACCTTC. This sequence encodes CASSSTGTGLYGYTF.

V gene TRBV7-9 combines with J gene TRBJ2-1, with a possible D match to TRBD2 (5 bases). Germline V gene data show CDR1 as SEHNR and CDR2 as FQNEAQ (reference sequence). Between the trimmed V and J ends, which lost 5 bases and 10 bases, there was a span of 15 bases. This CDR3 is 13 amino acids long. CDR3 sequence (DNA): TGTGCCAGCAGCCTAACTAGTAAGGAGGAGCAGTTCTTC. Its protein product is CASSLTSKEEQFF.

The chain uses TRBV9 and TRBJ1-2; D ambiguous. The V end lost 3 bases, the J end lost 8 bases, and 8 bases lay between the germline ends. From germline, CDR1 is SGDLS and CDR2 YYNGEE. CDR3 size: 11 residues. The CDR3 is CASSDRTGYTF. CDR3 DNA: TGTGCCAGCAGCGACAGAACCGGCTACACCTTC.

V usage is TRBV27 and J usage is TRBJ2-5, with TRBD2 matching over 7 bases. The germline CDR1 and CDR2 sequences are MNHEY and SMNVEV (reference sequence). This CDR3 spans 19 amino acids. With V trimmed by 6 bases and J by 2 bases, 21 bases remained unmatched. The CDR3 DNA sequence: TGTGCCAGCAGCCTAAAGGGGATGGGGGGAGGGGCGGGGCAAGAGACCCAGTACTTC. It encodes CASSLKGMGGGAGQETQYF.

This chain joins TRBV9 and TRBJ2-7; 13 bases fit TRBD2. Germline loops: CDR1 SGDLS, CDR2 YYNGEE. The ends lost 3 bases at V and 2 bases at J; junction bases unmatched: 23. The CDR3 covers 22 residues. CDR3 sequence: CASSDHLFPGLAGSTVTYEQYF. CDR3 sequence (DNA): TGTGCCAGCAGCGACCATCTCTTTCCGGGACTAGCGGGATCCACGGTAACCTACGAGCAGTACTTC.

The CDR3 DNA follows: TGTGCCAGTAGTACAGGGGGAGGCGGAGATGGCTACACCTTC. Its protein is CASSTGGGGDGYTF. The rearrangement joins TRBV19 to TRBJ1-2; 7 nucleotides agree with TRBD1. With V trimmed by 4 bases and J by 6 bases, 8 bases remained unmatched. Germline V CDR1 and CDR2: LNHDA, SQIVND (reference sequence). CDR3 length: 14 amino acids.

The chain recombines TRBV9 with TRBJ2-1; D remains unclear. The V end lost 3 bases, the J end lost 9 bases, and 13 bases lay between the germline ends. Germline V gives CDR1 SGDLS, CDR2 YYNGEE. There are 13 residues in the CDR3. The CDR3 DNA is TGTGCCAGCAGCGGAGAGAACGGCGGTGAGCAGTTCTTC. Translated, it gives CASSGENGGEQFF. The variable domain in full, completed from reference TRBV9 and TRBJ2-1, reads DSGVTQTPKHLITATGQRVTLRCSPRSGDLSVYWYQQSLDQGLQFLIQYYNGEERAKGNILERFSAQQFPDLHSELNLSSLELGDSALYFCASSGENGGEQFFGPGTRLTVL.

This chain uses TRBV30 with TRBJ2-5; possibly TRBD2 for D (6 bases). The V and J ends lost 3 bases and 9 bases respectively, with 20 bases between them. The CDR3 has 14 residues. Germline V lookup: CDR1 GTSNPN, CDR2 SVGIG (reference sequence). The CDR3: CAWRGGLSQAAQYF. Written as DNA, the CDR3 is TGTGCCTGGAGGGGGGGACTGTCTCAGGCGGCCCAGTACTTC. Full variable domain (missing parts from reference TRBV30 and TRBJ2-5): SQTIHQWPATLVQPVGSPLSLECTVEGTSNPNLYWYRQAAGRGLQLLFYSVGIGQISSEVPQNLSASRPQDRQFILSSKKLLLSDSGFYLCAWRGGLSQAAQYFGPGTRLLVL.

The chain combines TRBV19 with TRBJ2-7, with 10 nucleotides matching TRBD1. The CDR3 runs to 15 residues. With V trimmed by 1 base and J by 2 bases, 2 bases remained unmatched. CDR1 and CDR2 from the germline V gene are LNHDA and SQIVND (reference sequence). CDR3 bases: TGTGCCAGTAGTATAGGGACAGGGGGAACCTACGAGCAGTACTTC. Its protein is CASSIGTGGTYEQYF.

The J gene is TRBJ1-5, the V gene TRBV4-3, with a possible D match to TRBD1 (6 bases). This CDR3 spans 16 amino acids. Germline V lookup: CDR1 LGHNA, CDR2 YSLEER. Between the trimmed V and J ends, which lost 1 base and 5 bases, there was a span of 15 bases. Here the CDR3 DNA reads TGCGCCAGCAGCCAAGGGGTAACAGGGAACGATCAGCCCCAGCATTTT. Translation: CASSQGVTGNDQPQHF.

J is TRBJ2-5 and V is TRBV5-6; 13 nucleotides agree with TRBD2. The CDR3 runs 16 residues. J was trimmed by 2 bases and V by 4 bases; bases with no gene match: 5. CDR1 SGHDT and CDR2 YYEEEE come from the germline V gene. The CDR3 coding sequence is TGTGCCAGCAGCCGAGGACTAGCGGGAGTGCAAGAGACCCAGTACTTC. This gives the protein CASSRGLAGVQETQYF.

This clone was recorded once. The chain couples TRBV27 to TRBJ2-7, with 8 bases lining up with TRBD1. CDR1 is MNHEY, CDR2 SMNVEV, per germline (reference sequence). CDR3 size: 13 residues. The junction had 6 bases not matched to a gene; V was cut back by 5 bases and J by 6 bases. CDR3 nucleotides: TGTGCCAGCAGTCCCAGGGGGCCGAGCGAGCAGTACTTC. It translates to CASSPRGPSEQYF.

The rearrangement links TRBV4-1 to TRBJ2-1, with D maybe TRBD1 (6 bases). Germline CDR1 and CDR2: MGHRA and YSYEKL. The CDR3 is made up of 13 amino acids. V gave up 2 bases and J gave up 8 bases, with 10 bases separating them. The CDR3 protein is CASSQNRVHEQFF. Here the CDR3 DNA reads TGCGCCAGCAGCCAAAACAGGGTCCATGAGCAGTTCTTC.

This chain joins TRBV5-1 and TRBJ2-1, with TRBD2 matching over 9 bases. The junction had 8 bases not matched to a gene; V was cut back by 2 bases and J by 5 bases. There are 16 residues in the CDR3. From germline, CDR1 is SGHRS and CDR2 YFSETQ. The CDR3 bases are TGCGCCAGCAGCTTATTCCGCGGGAGGGAGAACAATGAGCAGTTCTTC. This sequence encodes CASSLFRGRENNEQFF.

This clone was found once. J is TRBJ2-2 and V is TRBV18; 11 bases map to TRBD2. The CDR3 is made up of 16 amino acids. V shed 10 bases, J shed 0 bases, and the junction held 7 bases outside the gene matches. Germline V CDR1 and CDR2: KGHSH, LQKENI. DNA of the CDR3: TGTGCCACCGAACGACTAGCGGGGACGAACACCGGGGAGCTGTTTTTT. Translation: CATERLAGTNTGELFF.

The V and J genes are TRBV9 and TRBJ2-7, with 9 bases matching TRBD2. The V and J ends lost 0 bases and 3 bases, in that order; junction bases with no gene match: 4. The CDR3 contains 15 residues. Germline CDR1 reads SGDLS; CDR2 reads YYNGEE. This CDR3 is CASSVAPAGGYEQYF. The CDR3 coding sequence is TGTGCCAGCAGCGTAGCCCCAGCGGGAGGCTACGAGCAGTACTTC.

The chain uses TRBV2 and TRBJ1-1, with 7 bases matching TRBD1. Germline V gene data show CDR1 as SNHLY and CDR2 as FYNNEI. The CDR3 length is 12 residues. J was trimmed by 11 bases and V by 8 bases; bases with no gene match: 11. CDR3 coding DNA: TGTGCCAGCCAGGGGGAGGAGGGTGACGCTTTCTTT. It translates to CASQGEEGDAFF.

This chain links TRBV5-8 with TRBJ2-1; 9 positions match TRBD2. The CDR3 extends over 15 amino acids. With 4 bases clipped from V and 7 bases from J, the junction kept 9 bases outside the gene matches. From germline, CDR1 is SGHTS and CDR2 YDEGEE. The CDR3 here is CASSMEGLAPNEQFF. CDR3 DNA sequence: TGTGCCAGCAGCATGGAGGGACTAGCCCCAAATGAGCAGTTCTTC.

V is TRBV18 and J is TRBJ1-2, with TRBD1 identical over 9 bases. The ends lost 3 bases at V and 5 bases at J; junction bases unmatched: 4. The germline V gene has CDR1 KGHSH and CDR2 LQKENI. The CDR3 is 14 residues long. This chain's CDR3 is CASSPTGGAYGYTF. CDR3 DNA: TGTGCCAGCTCACCCACAGGGGGCGCTTATGGCTACACCTTC. The full variable domain, its missing parts supplied by reference TRBV18 and TRBJ1-2, is NAGVMQNPRHLVRRRGQEARLRCSPMKGHSHVYWYRQLPEEGLKFMVYLQKENIIDESGMPKERFSAEFPKEGPSILRIQQVVRGDSAAYFCASSPTGGAYGYTFGSGTRLTVV.

The chain combines TRBV19 with TRBJ2-7, with D hard to call. The CDR3 consists of 13 residues. Germline V CDR1 and CDR2: LNHDA, SQIVND (reference sequence). Trimming stripped 5 bases from V and 2 bases from J, with 10 bases between. CDR3 loop: CASSSAATYEQYF. For the CDR3, the DNA is TGTGCCAGTAGTTCGGCGGCAACCTACGAGCAGTACTTC.

V usage is TRBV19 and J usage is TRBJ2-7; 9 positions match TRBD1. Germline trimming cut 8 bases from V and 1 base from J; bases unmatched to any gene: 0. CDR1 is LNHDA and CDR2 is SQIVND in the germline V gene (reference sequence). This CDR3 has 12 residues. The CDR3, as DNA: TGTGCCAGTGGACAGGGGTCCTACGAGCAGTACTTC. It specifies CASGQGSYEQYF.